These 25 T cell receptor beta chains were sequenced from one sample in a study of cytomegalovirus exposure and HLA in healthy donors. The study ran its PCR with 60 Vbeta and 13 Jbeta primers. The data were produced by immunoSEQ multiplex PCR, yet TCRdb's version contains in-frame clones alone and is incomplete. The sample gives 180,000 or so clones, 70% to 85% of which show up once; over 2% is in the top ten. Sequencing input: PBMCs. The receptors originated from a human donor in good health.

CDR3 in amino acids: CASGGVGVGSPLHF. Written as DNA, the CDR3 is TGTGCCAGCGGGGGGGTCGGGGTTGGTTCACCCCTCCACTTT. The J gene is TRBJ1-6, the V gene TRBV27, with D perhaps matching TRBD1 (5 bases). Germline CDR1 reads MNHEY; CDR2 reads SMNVEV (reference sequence). The ends were cut back, 8 bases at V and 9 bases at J, with 17 bases in the middle. The CDR3 is made up of 14 amino acids.

This clone has a handful of counts. The J gene is TRBJ1-2, the V gene TRBV7-3, with unresolved D. The CDR3 length is 15 residues. V shed 5 bases and J shed 2 bases, with 15 bases lying between them. Germline values: CDR1 SGHTA, CDR2 FQGTGA. The CDR3 is CASSALEGANYGYTF. The CDR3 DNA reads TGTGCCAGCAGCGCCCTAGAGGGCGCGAACTATGGCTACACCTTC.

Notes on this clone: In the same sample, other DNA sequences code for this CDR3. The chain carries TRBV6-5 and TRBJ1-5; no definite D call. This CDR3 contains 13 residues. The V gene's germline CDR1 is MNHEY and CDR2 SVGAGI. V shed 3 bases and J shed 4 bases, with 7 bases lying between them. CDR3 in DNA: TGTGCCAGCAGTTATGGGCAGAATCAGCCCCAGCATTTT. Protein product: CASSYGQNQPQHF.

This rearrangement joins TRBV6-5 to TRBJ2-4; TRBD1 aligns across 8 bases. This CDR3 is 13 amino acids long. From germline, CDR1 is MNHEY and CDR2 SVGAGI. J lost 9 bases, V lost 4 bases, and 5 bases had no gene match. CDR3 DNA: TGTGCCAGCAGTTCCACAGGGGGTGGCATTCAGTACTTC. This translates into CASSSTGGGIQYF.

This clone was detected a few times. The chain employs TRBV4-1 and TRBJ1-1; a possible D gene is TRBD1 (5 bases). Germline V gene sequence: CDR1 MGHRA, CDR2 YSYEKL. This CDR3 contains 15 residues. V lost 1 base and J lost 4, with 13 bases in between. In DNA form, the CDR3 reads TGCGCCAGCAGCCAAGTCGGAGGGGTGATCACTGAAGCTTTCTTT. Its translation: CASSQVGGVITEAFF.

The table lists this clone with a few counts. The chain has TRBV6-6 and TRBJ1-2; D unclear. The CDR3 extends over 15 amino acids. The V end was cut by 8 bases, the J end by 1 base, with 17 bases between. CDR1 and CDR2 (germline): MNHNY, SVGAGI (reference sequence). CDR3 in DNA: TGTGCCAGCGCGATAGTTGCCGGGAATAACTATGGCTACACCTTC. This gives the protein CASAIVAGNNYGYTF.

CDR3 amino acids: CASSVGGGEGHEQYF. The CDR3 coding sequence is TGTGCCAGCAGCGTAGGAGGCGGCGAGGGCCACGAGCAGTACTTC. The chain combines TRBV9 with TRBJ2-7; TRBD2 might be the D (5 bases). The CDR3 totals 15 residues. The V end lost 0 bases, the J end lost 5 bases, and 15 bases lay between the germline ends. Germline-derived CDR1 and CDR2 are SGDLS and YYNGEE.

The chain uses TRBV28 and TRBJ2-7, with unresolved D. Per germline, CDR1 MDHEN and CDR2 SYDVKM. The CDR3 has 11 amino acids. Trimming removed 8 bases from V and 6 bases from J, with 11 bases in between. The CDR3 DNA follows: TGTGCCAGCTACAGTTTCGGCGAGCAGTACTTC. It yields the protein CASYSFGEQYF.

Of note for this clone: The junction differs from germline at one of its ends, possibly a read error. V gene TRBV4-1 combines with J gene TRBJ1-1, with no clear D. The length of the CDR3 is 12 residues. Germline V gene lookup returns CDR1 MGHRA and CDR2 YSYEKL. CDR3 nucleotide sequence: TGCGCCAGCAGCCAAGATGGGCGGCGGGGAGTCTTT. This codes for CASSQDGRRGVF.

The CDR3 reads CASSFEATQYF. The CDR3 bases are TGTGCCAGCAGCTTCGAGGCGACCCAGTACTTC. V is TRBV5-6 and J is TRBJ2-5; D remains ambiguous. The CDR3 spans 11 residues. CDR1 is SGHDT, CDR2 YYEEEE, per germline. V was pared by 2 bases and J by 7 bases, with 6 bases between.

V is TRBV4-2 and J is TRBJ2-5, with 7 positions matching TRBD2. CDR3 size: 15 residues. Germline CDR1 LGHNA, CDR2 YNFKEQ. Germline trimming cut 1 base from V and 1 base from J; bases unmatched to any gene: 3. The CDR3 coding sequence is TGTGCCAGCAGCCAAGCGGGCGGGGGCCAAGAGACCCAGTACTTC. It is translated as CASSQAGGGQETQYF.

The V and J genes are TRBV7-9 and TRBJ1-4; D ambiguous. The CDR3 runs to 16 residues. V lost 5 bases and J lost 1, with 14 bases in between. Germline CDR1 reads SEHNR; CDR2 reads FQNEAQ (reference sequence). In nucleotides, the CDR3 is TGTGCCAGCAGCCCCCTTGGTTCGGGAACTAATGAAAAACTGTTTTTT. This encodes CASSPLGSGTNEKLFF.

The chain has TRBV12-5 and TRBJ2-7; TRBD1 matches at 8 bases. Germline-derived CDR1 and CDR2 are LGHNT and FRNRAP. The CDR3 is made up of 14 amino acids. With V trimmed by 7 bases and J by 4 bases, 9 bases remained unmatched. CDR3 bases: TGTGCTAGTGCTTCGGGGCAGGGGGCATACGAGCAGTACTTC. This codes for CASASGQGAYEQYF. Full variable domain (remainder filled in from reference TRBV12-5 and TRBJ2-7): DARVTQTPRHKVTEMGQEVTMRCQPILGHNTVFWYRQTMMQGLELLAYFRNRAPLDDSGMPKDRFSAEMPDATLATLKIQPSEPRDSAVYFCASASGQGAYEQYFGPGTRLTVT.

The chain combines TRBV19 with TRBJ1-5; the D is unclear. The CDR3 runs 16 residues. CDR1 is LNHDA, CDR2 SQIVND, per germline (reference sequence). V lost 7 bases and J lost 0, with 16 bases in between. CDR3 DNA: TGTGCCAGTAAACCTCTGACGGGGTATAGCAATCAGCCCCAGCATTTT. Its protein product is CASKPLTGYSNQPQHF. Using reference TRBV19 and TRBJ1-5 for the parts outside the CDR3, the full variable domain is DGGITQSPKYLFRKEGQNVTLSCEQNLNHDAMYWYRQDPGQGLRLIYYSQIVNDFQKGDIAEGYSVSREKKESFPLTVTSAQKNPTAFYLCASKPLTGYSNQPQHFGDGTRLSIL.

The CDR3 DNA reads as TGTGCCAGCTCACCAGGTCAGGGGGACTATGGCTACACCTTC. Protein: CASSPGQGDYGYTF. This chain links TRBV18 with TRBJ1-2; 7 bases fit TRBD1. Germline CDR1 KGHSH, CDR2 LQKENI. CDR3 length: 14 residues. V was clipped by 2 bases and J by 3 bases; unmatched bases: 3.

The chain employs TRBV5-6 and TRBJ1-5, with a weak D call TRBD1 (5 bases). V lost 2 bases, J lost 7 bases, and 13 bases lay in between. The length of the CDR3 is 14 residues. Per the germline V gene, CDR1 is SGHDT and CDR2 is YYEEEE. The CDR3 DNA reads as TGTGCCAGCAGCTTAGGCAGGGCTGGGCAGCCCCAGCATTTT. Translation gives CASSLGRAGQPQHF.

J is TRBJ1-1 and V is TRBV18; 7 bases map to TRBD1. Trimming removed 6 bases from V and 5 bases from J; junction bases left unmatched: 9. This CDR3 is built from 14 residues. Germline values: CDR1 KGHSH, CDR2 LQKENI. The DNA for the CDR3 is TGTGCCAGCTCGTCCGACAGGGTTGGGACTGAAGCTTTCTTT. Encoded protein: CASSSDRVGTEAFF.

This chain links TRBV7-2 with TRBJ2-2; a weak D match, TRBD2 (5 bases). This CDR3 spans 15 amino acids. Germline CDR1 and CDR2: SGHTA and FQGNSA. Trimming cost V 3 bases and J 7 bases, with 15 bases left between them. The CDR3 reads CASSFLGSAGGELFF. The CDR3 DNA sequence: TGTGCCAGCAGCTTCTTGGGCTCGGCGGGCGGGGAGCTGTTTTTT.

The rearrangement uses TRBV6-5 and TRBJ2-1; D is uncertain. Per the germline V gene, CDR1 is MNHEY and CDR2 is SVGAGI. V dropped 6 bases and J dropped 0 bases, with 9 bases sitting between them. The CDR3 is 14 amino acids. CDR3 sequence: CASRPTSSYNEQFF. CDR3 coding DNA: TGTGCCAGCAGACCCACAAGCTCCTACAATGAGCAGTTCTTC.

V is TRBV7-2 and J is TRBJ2-7; D might be TRBD2 (6 bases). This CDR3 has 16 residues. V was shortened by 1 base and J by 0 bases, with 13 bases between the two germline ends. Per the germline V gene, CDR1 is SGHTA and CDR2 is FQGNSA. In DNA form, the CDR3 reads TGTGCCAGCAGCTTAGGGGGTGGGGGGAGCTCCTACGAGCAGTACTTC. Its protein product is CASSLGGGGSSYEQYF. Full variable domain (rest looked up from reference TRBV7-2 and TRBJ2-7): GAGVSQSPSNKVTEKGKDVELRCDPISGHTALYWYRQSLGQGLEFLIYFQGNSAPDKSGLPSDRFSAERTGGSVSTLTIQRTQQEDSAVYLCASSLGGGGSSYEQYFGPGTRLTVT.

This chain joins TRBV4-1 and TRBJ1-2; TRBD1 might be the D (5 bases). Trimming cost V 4 bases and J 4 bases, with 16 bases left between them. The CDR3 sequence is 15 residues long. From germline, CDR1 is MGHRA and CDR2 YSYEKL. In DNA form, the CDR3 reads TGCGCCAGCAGCCGCTCAAAGACAGCCGGCTATGGCTACACCTTC. Residues: CASSRSKTAGYGYTF.

A few counts support this clone. V usage is TRBV19 and J usage is TRBJ2-5; TRBD2 might be the D (6 bases). V gave up 6 bases and J gave up 5 bases, with 19 bases separating them. The CDR3 loop spans 15 amino acids. The V gene's germline CDR1 is LNHDA and CDR2 SQIVND (reference sequence). The CDR3 sequence: CASSGLAGLGETQYF. The CDR3 DNA is TGTGCCAGTAGCGGCCTGGCGGGGCTGGGGGAGACCCAGTACTTC.

This chain uses TRBV5-1 with TRBJ1-3; D perhaps matches TRBD1 (5 bases). This CDR3 has 12 residues. V was cut by 4 bases and J by 11 bases, with 13 bases left in between. Germline V lookup: CDR1 SGHRS, CDR2 YFSETQ. Written as DNA, the CDR3 is TGCGCCAGCAGCGTGTCCGGGGGTCCCATATATTTT. Protein sequence: CASSVSGGPIYF. Full variable domain (outside the CDR3, taken from reference TRBV5-1 and TRBJ1-3): KAGVTQTPRYLIKTRGQQVTLSCSPISGHRSVSWYQQTPGQGLQFLFEYFSETQRNKGNFPGRFSGRQFSNSRSEMNVSTLELGDSALYLCASSVSGGPIYFGEGSWLTVV.

CDR3 residues: CASSPGRRETQYF. The CDR3 DNA reads TGTGCCAGCAGCCCAGGGCGGCGGGAGACCCAGTACTTC. The chain employs TRBV5-6 and TRBJ2-5; a weak D match, TRBD1 (5 bases). Germline CDR1 SGHDT, CDR2 YYEEEE. This CDR3 has 13 residues. The V end was cut by 4 bases, the J end by 5 bases, with 12 bases between. The variable domain in full, completed from reference TRBV5-6 and TRBJ2-5, reads DAGVTQSPTHLIKTRGQQVTLRCSPKSGHDTVSWYQQALGQGPQFIFQYYEEEERQRGNFPDRFSGHQFPNYSSELNVNALLLGDSALYLCASSPGRRETQYFGPGTRLLVL.

The gene calls are TRBV7-8 and TRBJ2-7; D might be TRBD2 (5 bases). The germline V gene encodes CDR1 SGHVS and CDR2 FQNEAQ. The germline V and J ends were trimmed by 5 bases and 4 bases, with 12 bases remaining between them. There are 13 residues in the CDR3. The CDR3 sequence is CASSQRTAYEQYF. CDR3 nucleotide sequence: TGTGCCAGCAGCCAGCGGACGGCGTACGAGCAGTACTTC.